The 11 T cell receptor beta chains below come from one sample, sequenced in a study of T cells after yellow fever vaccination. TCRdb itself ran the 5' RACE reads through MiXCR, one entry per CDR3 protein. The sample includes hundreds of thousands of distinct CDR3 sequences, approximately 4% of them seen just once. The sample consisted of PBMCs, taken 5 days after the yellow fever booster vaccination. The receptors shown here come from a young man who received the YFV17D yellow fever vaccine.

The V and J genes are TRBV4-2 and TRBJ2-2, with 10 bases lining up with TRBD2. CDR1 LGHNA and CDR2 YNFKEQ come from the germline V gene. The J segment lost 0 bases and the V segment lost 4 bases, leaving 5 bases of the junction unmatched. CDR3 length: 17 amino acids. DNA of the CDR3: TGTGCCAGCAGCCTGCTAGCGGGGGAGACGAACACCGGGGAGCTGTTTTTT. This codes for CASSLLAGETNTGELFF.

The chain recombines TRBV7-2 with TRBJ2-7, with 11 positions matching TRBD2. The CDR3 spans 15 residues. Germline V lookup: CDR1 SGHTA, CDR2 FQGNSA. Unmatched junction bases numbered 6, after V lost 5 bases and J lost 3 bases. The CDR3: CASSPWTSGFYEQYF. As DNA, the CDR3 is TGTGCCAGCAGCCCATGGACTAGCGGGTTCTACGAGCAGTACTTC.

In this sample, this clonotype turned up many times. J is TRBJ2-3 and V is TRBV4-3; TRBD2 agrees at 10 bases. The J segment lost 3 bases and the V segment lost 4 bases, leaving 4 bases of the junction unmatched. The CDR3 runs 15 residues. Germline lookup yields CDR1 LGHNA and CDR2 YSLEER. CDR3 loop: CASSPSGGTTDTQYF. Here the CDR3 DNA reads TGCGCCAGCAGCCCTAGCGGGGGAACTACAGATACGCAGTATTTT.

This chain links TRBV24-1 with TRBJ1-1, with D perhaps TRBD1 (5 bases). V was pared by 5 bases and J by 1 base, with 10 bases between. The CDR3 totals 14 residues. Germline V CDR1 and CDR2: KGHDR, SFDVKD. CDR3 nucleotides: TGTGCCACCAGTGGACCGGGGACGAACACTGAAGCTTTCTTT. It is translated as CATSGPGTNTEAFF.

This clonotype was counted many times. The chain uses TRBV6-5 and TRBJ2-7; D gene unclear. V was cut by 7 bases and J by 7 bases, with 11 bases left in between. This CDR3 comprises 11 residues. The germline V gene has CDR1 MNHEY and CDR2 SVGAGI. The CDR3 bases are TGTGCCAGCACCTCGGCCGGGGAGCAGTACTTC. This codes for CASTSAGEQYF.

Many counts were recorded for this clonotype. The J gene is TRBJ2-7, the V gene TRBV12-3 or TRBV12-4; no firm D call. Trimming removed 2 bases from V and 3 bases from J, with 11 bases in between. This CDR3 spans 14 amino acids. The CDR3 sequence is CASSLNRNNYEQYF. The CDR3 DNA sequence: TGTGCCAGCAGTTTAAACCGCAACAACTACGAGCAGTACTTC.

There are many counts of this clonotype. This sequence joins TRBV5-5 and TRBJ1-2; D is unclear. The length of the CDR3 is 12 residues. Trimming stripped 2 bases from V and 1 base from J, with 3 bases between. Per germline, CDR1 SGHKS and CDR2 YYEKEE (reference sequence). This CDR3 reads CASSLVNYGYTF. The CDR3 DNA is TGTGCCAGCAGCTTAGTTAACTATGGCTACACCTTC. The full variable domain, in which reference TRBV5-5 and TRBJ1-2 provide the parts outside the CDR3, is DAGVTQSPTHLIKTRGQQVTLRCSPISGHKSVSWYQQVLGQGPQFIFQYYEKEERGRGNFPDRFSARQFPNYSSELNVNALLLGDSALYLCASSLVNYGYTFGSGTRLTVV.

Only a few counts were recorded for this clonotype. This chain uses TRBV7-2 with TRBJ1-2, with 7 bases matching TRBD1. J lost 9 bases, V lost 4 bases, and 11 bases had no gene match. The CDR3 extends over 14 amino acids. Germline CDR1 SGHTA, CDR2 FQGNSA. CDR3 sequence (DNA): TGTGCCAGCAGCTCATGGCTCAAGGGGGCTAGCTACACCTTC. Translated, it gives CASSSWLKGASYTF.

This chain connects TRBV11-3 to TRBJ2-1, with TRBD1 matching over 10 bases. Germline assignment: CDR1 SGHNT and CDR2 YENEEA. Germline trimming cut 3 bases from V and 9 bases from J; bases unmatched to any gene: 11. CDR3 size: 16 residues. The CDR3 nucleotides read TGTGCCAGCAGCTTTAGTCCCGGGACAGGGGCTGTTGAGCAGTTCTTC. Its translation: CASSFSPGTGAVEQFF.

This clonotype was counted a few times. The chain couples TRBV1 to TRBJ1-2. TRBV1 is labeled a pseudogene. The CDR3 runs to 15 residues. The CDR3 DNA reads as TGCACCAGCAGCCCAAGAGGTACTGGACTTACAGGCTACACCTTC. This gives the protein CTSSPRGTGLTGYTF.

This clonotype was seen repeatedly, ten times or more. The J gene is TRBJ2-5, the V gene TRBV2; D may be TRBD2 (5 bases). V dropped 6 bases and J dropped 4 bases, with 6 bases sitting between them. The CDR3 runs 11 residues. Germline V gene lookup returns CDR1 SNHLY and CDR2 FYNNEI. The CDR3 sequence is CASREGETQYF. CDR3 nucleotides: TGTGCCAGCAGAGAGGGAGAGACCCAGTACTTC.